The 22 T cell receptor beta chains listed next were all sequenced from one sample in a study of cytomegalovirus exposure and HLA in healthy donors. PCR employed 60 Vbeta and 13 Jbeta primers. TCRdb's copy holds only in-frame clones and misses some; the assay was immunoSEQ multiplex PCR. Of tens of thousands of clones listed, around three quarters are singletons. Input material: PBMCs. The receptor set was obtained from a man between 35 and 55 years old in good health and CMV-seronegative.

This rearrangement joins TRBV5-6 to TRBJ2-4; TRBD1 matches at 7 bases. Germline values: CDR1 SGHDT, CDR2 YYEEEE. V dropped 0 bases and J dropped 6; count of bases not matched to a gene: 6. CDR3 length: 15 residues. CDR3 protein: CASSLAQAGGNIQYF. The CDR3 nucleotides are TGTGCCAGCAGCTTGGCCCAGGCAGGGGGAAACATTCAGTACTTC.

This clone was seen a few times. The chain carries TRBV7-2 and TRBJ1-2; no firm D call. CDR3 size: 12 residues. V shed 5 bases and J shed 8 bases, with 12 bases lying between them. Germline V CDR1 and CDR2: SGHTA, FQGNSA. The CDR3 protein is CASSPAGYGYTF. As DNA, the CDR3 is TGTGCCAGCAGCCCCGCCGGGTACGGCTACACCTTC.

This clone was seen a few times. The chain recombines TRBV5-6 with TRBJ2-3, with TRBD2 identical over 9 bases. CDR1 and CDR2 from the germline V gene are SGHDT and YYEEEE. The V and J ends lost 5 bases and 6 bases, in that order; junction bases with no gene match: 7. CDR3 length: 14 amino acids. The CDR3 loop is CASRHSGSADTQYF. The CDR3 DNA is TGTGCCAGCAGACATAGCGGGAGTGCGGATACGCAGTATTTT.

V and J are TRBV30 and TRBJ2-5, with 7 bases lining up with TRBD1. CDR3 length: 16 residues. V lost 0 bases to trimming and J lost 5 bases; unmatched junction nucleotides: 12. Germline V gene lookup returns CDR1 GTSNPN and CDR2 SVGIG (reference sequence). CDR3 sequence reads: CAWSVPGQSDRETQYF. The CDR3 DNA is TGTGCCTGGAGTGTACCGGGACAGTCAGATCGGGAGACCCAGTACTTC.

The genes are TRBV7-2 and TRBJ1-2; possible D gene TRBD1, 6 bases. Germline V gene sequence: CDR1 SGHTA, CDR2 FQGNSA. V gave up 1 base and J gave up 1 base, with 7 bases separating them. CDR3 size: 14 residues. The CDR3 loop is CASSLGDINYGYTF. As DNA, the CDR3 is TGTGCCAGCAGCTTAGGGGACATTAACTATGGCTACACCTTC.

The chain combines TRBV4-2 with TRBJ2-7, with 11 nucleotides matching TRBD2. CDR3 length: 16 amino acids. The V and J ends lost 2 bases and 3 bases, in that order; junction bases with no gene match: 6. Germline assignment: CDR1 LGHNA and CDR2 YNFKEQ. CDR3 nucleotide sequence: TGTGCCAGCAGCCAACTACCGACTAGCGGGATCTACGAGCAGTACTTC. Amino acid sequence: CASSQLPTSGIYEQYF.

The gene calls are TRBV29-1 and TRBJ2-1; tentative D call: TRBD1 (6 bases). There are 15 residues in the CDR3. Germline V gene sequence: CDR1 SQVTM, CDR2 ANQGSEA. V shed 3 bases and J shed 4 bases, with 16 bases lying between them. The CDR3 DNA follows: TGCAGCGTTGAGGGTCCTCACACAGGGTACAATGAGCAGTTCTTC. Protein sequence: CSVEGPHTGYNEQFF.

The chain uses TRBV6-1 and TRBJ1-5; 11 bases match TRBD1. Germline V gene lookup returns CDR1 MNHNS and CDR2 SASEGT. Germline trimming cut 1 base from V and 5 bases from J; bases unmatched to any gene: 1. The CDR3 sequence is 15 residues long. CDR3 residues: CASSEGDRGDQPQHF. Here the CDR3 DNA reads TGTGCCAGCAGTGAAGGGGACAGGGGGGATCAGCCCCAGCATTTT.

The chain couples TRBV18 to TRBJ2-3; the match to TRBD2 covers 10 bases. This CDR3 contains 15 residues. V was pared by 3 bases and J by 7 bases, with 7 bases of the junction left unmatched. Per germline, CDR1 KGHSH and CDR2 LQKENI. CDR3 region: CASSPDPSGSNTQYF. CDR3 nucleotides: TGTGCCAGCTCACCTGATCCTAGCGGGAGTAATACGCAGTATTTT.

The V gene is TRBV7-9, the J gene TRBJ1-2, with D tentatively TRBD1 (5 bases). The length of the CDR3 is 16 residues. CDR1 and CDR2 from the germline V gene are SEHNR and FQNEAQ (reference sequence). V was cut by 5 bases and J by 5 bases, with 21 bases left in between. The CDR3 region has the DNA TGTGCCAGCAGCCAATACAGAGGGACTAATCTGTATGGCTACACCTTC. Translation gives CASSQYRGTNLYGYTF.

The rearrangement links TRBV7-2 to TRBJ2-7, with TRBD2 matching 7 bases. The CDR3 has 15 residues. Germline CDR1 is SGHTA and CDR2 is FQGNSA. The junction had 5 bases not matched to a gene; V was cut back by 1 base and J by 2 bases. Here the CDR3 reads CASSLVAGVTYEQYF. Here the CDR3 DNA reads TGTGCCAGCAGCTTAGTTGCGGGGGTAACCTACGAGCAGTACTTC.

Only a few counts were recorded for this clone. The rearrangement uses TRBV30 and TRBJ1-5, with D possibly TRBD1 on 5 matching bases. Germline V CDR1 and CDR2: GTSNPN, SVGIG (reference sequence). The V and J ends lost 2 bases and 7 bases respectively, with 15 bases between them. CDR3 length: 14 residues. This chain's CDR3 is CAWSIQQGRQPQHF. The CDR3 DNA is TGTGCCTGGAGTATCCAGCAGGGAAGGCAGCCCCAGCATTTT.

This clone was recorded only once. The genes are TRBV30 and TRBJ2-3; TRBD2 matches 12 bases. Trimming cost V 2 bases and J 2 bases; bases outside gene matches: 8. Germline V CDR1 and CDR2: GTSNPN, SVGIG (reference sequence). The CDR3 consists of 17 residues. CDR3 region: CAWSTPPSGRVTDTQYF. DNA for the CDR3: TGTGCCTGGAGTACCCCTCCTAGCGGGAGGGTCACAGATACGCAGTATTTT. Full variable domain (remainder filled in from reference TRBV30 and TRBJ2-3): SQTIHQWPATLVQPVGSPLSLECTVEGTSNPNLYWYRQAAGRGLQLLFYSVGIGQISSEVPQNLSASRPQDRQFILSSKKLLLSDSGFYLCAWSTPPSGRVTDTQYFGPGTRLTVL.

The rearrangement joins TRBV11-3 to TRBJ2-5, with 15 bases fitting TRBD2. Trimming at V came to 4 bases and at J to 4 bases, leaving 4 bases not matched to a gene. The length of the CDR3 is 16 residues. Germline-derived CDR1 and CDR2 are SGHNT and YENEEA. The CDR3 sequence is CASSSRTSGGGETQYF. CDR3 in DNA: TGTGCCAGCAGCTCAAGGACTAGCGGGGGGGGAGAGACCCAGTACTTC.

The V and J genes are TRBV6-5 and TRBJ1-5, with D maybe TRBD1 (6 bases). The V end lost 5 bases, the J end lost 2 bases, and 10 bases lay between the germline ends. The CDR3 has 14 amino acids. The germline gives CDR1 MNHEY, CDR2 SVGAGI. CDR3 coding DNA: TGTGCCAGCAGTGACAGGCCTGGCAATCAGCCCCAGCATTTT. Protein product: CASSDRPGNQPQHF.

The CDR3: CASSLAALPEQYF. The CDR3 DNA reads as TGTGCCAGCAGCTTGGCCGCGCTCCCCGAGCAGTACTTC. The chain uses TRBV5-4 and TRBJ2-7; D gene uncertain. V lost 0 bases to trimming and J lost 6 bases, with 10 bases between them. CDR1 is SGHNT, CDR2 YYREEE, per germline (reference sequence). The CDR3 runs 13 residues.

This chain joins TRBV9 and TRBJ2-1, with 8 bases matching TRBD2. V trimming: 3 bases; J trimming: 10 bases; junction bases outside the gene matches: 6. The CDR3 loop spans 13 amino acids. The germline CDR1 and CDR2 sequences are SGDLS and YYNGEE. CDR3 residues: CASSDGLAGEQFF. CDR3 bases: TGTGCCAGCAGCGATGGACTAGCAGGCGAGCAGTTCTTC.

A remark on this clone: This likely comes from a read error, as the CDR3 has no conserved phenylalanine or tryptophan at its end. This chain joins TRBV6-6 and TRBJ2-3, with D possibly being TRBD2 (6 bases). The V gene's germline CDR1 is MNHNY and CDR2 SVGAGI (reference sequence). Trimming left V 4 bases short and J 4 bases short, with 15 bases between. The CDR3 has 15 amino acids. CDR3 amino acids: CASSSPGGSADTQYV. As DNA, the CDR3 is TGTGCCAGCAGTTCCCCTGGGGGGAGTGCAGATACGCAGTATGTT.

This clone has just a few counts. This sequence joins TRBV7-3 and TRBJ2-3, with 7 bases matching TRBD1. This CDR3 is 15 amino acids long. Germline V gene lookup returns CDR1 SGHTA and CDR2 FQGTGA. The V gene end was trimmed by 6 bases and the J gene end by 2 bases; junction bases not matched to a gene: 8. CDR3 in amino acids: CASSTGTEYTDTQYF. The CDR3 coding sequence is TGTGCCAGCAGTACAGGGACAGAATACACAGATACGCAGTATTTT.

The chain links TRBV19 to TRBJ2-1, with a weak D call TRBD2 (5 bases). V was trimmed by 5 bases and J by 8 bases, leaving 22 bases between them. Looked up from germline, CDR1 is LNHDA and CDR2 is SQIVND (reference sequence). The CDR3 totals 16 residues. The CDR3 sequence: CASSRSAGSLSYEQFF. The CDR3 DNA follows: TGTGCCAGTAGTCGGAGCGCGGGCAGCCTGTCCTATGAGCAGTTCTTC.

The chain couples TRBV5-5 to TRBJ2-7; 11 nucleotides line up with TRBD2. V gave up 4 bases and J gave up 3 bases; unmatched junction bases: 3. Germline loops: CDR1 SGHKS, CDR2 YYEKEE (reference sequence). There are 14 residues in the CDR3. The CDR3 DNA is TGTGCCAGCAGCCGGACTAGCGGGTTCTACGAGCAGTACTTC. It yields the protein CASSRTSGFYEQYF.

The rearrangement links TRBV7-2 to TRBJ2-1; 14 bases are shared with TRBD2. CDR1 is SGHTA and CDR2 is FQGNSA in the germline V gene. The CDR3 covers 17 residues. The V gene end was trimmed by 4 bases and the J gene end by 7 bases; junction bases not matched to a gene: 9. The CDR3 nucleotides are TGTGCCAGCAGCTCGGGACTAGCGGGAGCGAACAGGAATGAGCAGTTCTTC. This codes for CASSSGLAGANRNEQFF.